This T cell receptor (beta chain) was identified in a study of shared clonotypes between healthy human individuals. V lost 3 bases, J lost 8 bases, and 22 bases lay in between. Germline V gene sequence: CDR1 SGHVS, CDR2 FQNEAQ. This CDR3 comprises 16 residues. The authors' processing: For the immunoSEQ data, sequences were junction-only without quality scores, so filtering differed. Some clones are missing from TCRdb's copy, which holds only in-frame ones; the method was immunoSEQ multiplex PCR. V and J calls and clone size are given by that table; D and trimming were obtained from the DNA. The table has 2 million to 2.5 million clones, roughly 93% seen once. Naive CD45RA+ and memory CD45RA-negative subsets were split from CD4+ cells.

The TCR sequence derives from a man between 18 and 35 years old in good health. Some clones in this sample may be carry-over from other donors' samples. Material for sequencing was naive CD4+ T cells from PBMCs. Stated subset: CD45RA+ positively selected. The chain has TRBV7-8 and TRBJ1-2; tentatively, D is TRBD1 (6 bases). CDR3 amino acids: CASSLKATGTTGGYTF. CDR3 bases: TGTGCCAGCAGCTTGAAAGCGACAGGCACAACGGGGGGCTACACCTTC. Combining the CDR3 with reference TRBV7-8 and TRBJ1-2 gives the whole variable domain GAGVSQSPRYKVAKRGQDVALRCDPISGHVSLFWYQQALGQGPEFLTYFQNEAQLDKSGLPSDRFFAERPEGSVSTLKIQRTQQEDSAVYLCASSLKATGTTGGYTFGSGTRLTVV.